This T cell receptor beta chain was recorded in a study of blood T cell repertoires in COVID-19. The table came from immunoSEQ multiplex PCR; TCRdb's copy has only in-frame clones and leaves some out. The table lists approximately 480,000 clones, 89% of them singletons. This receptor was identified in a man between 18 and 35 years old with COVID-19, enrolled during active disease. Specimen: peripheral blood.

This CDR3 is CSASVQDTQYF. For the CDR3, the DNA is TGCAGTGCAAGCGTGCAAGATACGCAGTATTTT. The chain employs TRBV20-1 and TRBJ2-3, with D uncertain. Trimming took off 6 bases at V and 5 bases at J, with 9 bases between the two ends. This CDR3 has 11 amino acids. Germline CDR1 reads DFQATT; CDR2 reads SNEGSKA (reference sequence).